The 30 T cell receptor beta chains below come from one sample, sequenced in a study of human T cells and chemical hapten exposure. Time point here: healthy volunteer bleed at 6 weeks. Total RNA extraction was carried out from unfractionated whole blood. A single record per CDR3 protein comes from TCRdb applying MiXCR to the RACE reads. The sample has about 34,000 distinct CDR3 sequences; less than 5.5% are singletons. Sequenced input: whole blood. The receptors originated from a human donor in good health. Some clones in this sample may be carry-over from other donors' samples.

Many counts were recorded for this clonotype. In nucleotides, the CDR3 is TGCAGTGCCTTACAAAAAACAGGGGCTGCTGAAGCTTTCTTT. It is translated as CSALQKTGAAEAFF. This sequence joins TRBV20-1 and TRBJ1-1, with TRBD1 matching over 7 bases. This CDR3 region has 14 residues. V trimming: 6 bases; J trimming: 6 bases; junction bases outside the gene matches: 13. Germline lookup yields CDR1 DFQATT and CDR2 SNEGSKA (reference sequence).

CDR3 sequence: CASSGVSYNEQFF. The CDR3 region has the DNA TGTGCCAGCAGTGGGGTGTCATACAATGAGCAGTTCTTC. The rearrangement uses TRBV12-3 or TRBV12-4 and TRBJ2-1; no clear D. Trimming stripped 5 bases from V and 4 bases from J, with 9 bases between. The CDR3 covers 13 residues.

This clonotype came up many times. The J gene is TRBJ2-3, the V gene TRBV12-3 or TRBV12-4; D is uncertain. V was cut by 1 base and J by 4 bases, with 9 bases left in between. The CDR3 consists of 14 residues. CDR3 DNA: TGTGCCAGCAGTTTAGGGTTACGTGCAGATACGCAGTATTTT. Translation gives CASSLGLRADTQYF.

This chain joins TRBV28 and TRBJ1-1; 9 nucleotides line up with TRBD1. The germline V gene encodes CDR1 MDHEN and CDR2 SYDVKM. The CDR3 spans 14 residues. With 5 bases clipped from V and 10 bases from J, the junction kept 11 bases outside the gene matches. DNA of the CDR3: TGTGCCAGCAGTCTATTAACGGGACAGGGTTTAGCTTTCTTT. Residues: CASSLLTGQGLAFF.

Details on this clonotype: This may be a read error: a much more frequent sequence differs by one nucleotide. The chain employs TRBV20-1 and TRBJ2-5; 9 bases line up with TRBD1. CDR3 length: 13 amino acids. V shed 6 bases and J 4 bases; nucleotides not matched to a gene: 6. Germline V CDR1 and CDR2: DFQATT, SNEGSKA (reference sequence). The CDR3 region is CSAAQGARETQYF. The CDR3 nucleotides are TGCAGTGCCGCACAGGGGGCCAGAGAGACCCAGTACTTC.

The sample holds a few counts of this clonotype. The V call is TRBV20-1, the J call TRBJ2-3, with TRBD2 matching over 8 bases. CDR3 length: 16 residues. V was pared by 2 bases and J by 1 base, with 8 bases of the junction left unmatched. CDR1 and CDR2 from the germline V gene are DFQATT and SNEGSKA (reference sequence). Here the CDR3 DNA reads TGCAGTGCTAGAACCGTCCAAGCGGGAGGCACAGATACGCAGTATTTT. Translated: CSARTVQAGGTDTQYF.

The gene calls are TRBV9 and TRBJ1-6; D may be TRBD1 (6 bases). Germline values: CDR1 SGDLS, CDR2 YYNGEE. This CDR3 spans 14 amino acids. V gave up 3 bases and J gave up 9 bases, with 13 bases separating them. DNA of the CDR3: TGTGCCAGCAGCGAGCAGGGGCCTGCTTCACCCCTCCACTTT. Residues: CASSEQGPASPLHF.

Details on this clonotype: A clone one base away is much larger, so this may be a read error. V usage is TRBV5-1 and J usage is TRBJ2-3, with 8 bases fitting TRBD2. This CDR3 has 15 amino acids. CDR1 is SGHRS, CDR2 YFSETQ, per germline. CDR3 nucleotides: TGCGCCAGCAGCTTGGCAGGGACTAGGGCAGATACGCGGTATTTT. Protein product: CASSLAGTRADTRYF. The whole variable domain, remainder taken from reference TRBV5-1 and TRBJ2-3, is KAGVTQTPRYLIKTRGQQVTLSCSPISGHRSVSWYQQTPGQGLQFLFEYFSETQRNKGNFPGRFSGRQFSNSRSEMNVSTLELGDSALYLCASSLAGTRADTRYFGPGTRLTVL.

This clonotype was detected many times. This chain uses TRBV10-3 with TRBJ1-1; possibly TRBD1 for D (5 bases). V was trimmed by 2 bases and J by 7 bases, leaving 11 bases between them. The CDR3 sequence is 13 residues long. The V gene's germline CDR1 is ENHRY and CDR2 SYGVKD. Written as DNA, the CDR3 is TGTGCCATCAGTGAGACAGGAGAATTTGAAGCTTTCTTT. Translating it yields CAISETGEFEAFF.

This clonotype was seen many times. The chain combines TRBV5-1 with TRBJ2-7, with D perhaps TRBD2 (5 bases). The CDR3 has 12 amino acids. V lost 4 bases, J lost 3 bases, and 8 bases lay in between. From germline, CDR1 is SGHRS and CDR2 YFSETQ. The CDR3 DNA reads as TGCGCCAGCAGCACCGGAGGCTACGAGCAGTACTTC. It encodes CASSTGGYEQYF.

This clonotype was seen a handful of times. The chain combines TRBV11-2 with TRBJ2-3; D may be TRBD2 (5 bases). The CDR3 runs 13 residues. With 3 bases removed from V and 3 bases from J, the gap between germline ends came to 7 bases. In germline, CDR1 is SGHAT, CDR2 FQNNGV. DNA of the CDR3: TGTGCCAGCAGCTTGCCGGGGACAGATACGCAGTATTTT. This gives the protein CASSLPGTDTQYF.

This clonotype appeared a few times. V gene TRBV11-2 combines with J gene TRBJ2-7, with 8 bases matching TRBD1. Unmatched junction bases numbered 11, after V lost 5 bases and J lost 2 bases. Germline V gene sequence: CDR1 SGHAT, CDR2 FQNNGV. The CDR3 sequence is 16 residues long. The DNA for the CDR3 is TGTGCCAGCAGCCCTATCAAAAGGACAGGGCCCTACGAGCAGTACTTC. This translates into CASSPIKRTGPYEQYF.

This clonotype occurred a few times. V usage is TRBV20-1 and J usage is TRBJ1-1; the D is unclear. The CDR3 runs 14 residues. From germline, CDR1 is DFQATT and CDR2 SNEGSKA (reference sequence). V shed 2 bases and J shed 5 bases, with 15 bases lying between them. The CDR3 protein is CSARRNALGTEAFF. Here the CDR3 DNA reads TGCAGTGCTAGACGGAATGCTTTAGGGACTGAAGCTTTCTTT.

The rearrangement links TRBV20-1 to TRBJ2-7; D is uncertain. Germline V gives CDR1 DFQATT, CDR2 SNEGSKA (reference sequence). V was shortened by 0 bases and J by 2 bases, with 8 bases between the two germline ends. CDR3 length: 13 amino acids. The CDR3 region has the DNA TGCAGTGCTAGAGACACGGTTACCTACGAGCAGTACTTC. This sequence encodes CSARDTVTYEQYF.

This clonotype was picked up a small number of times. The gene calls are TRBV28 and TRBJ2-2, with D uncertain. Trimming cost V 5 bases and J 9 bases, with 19 bases left between them. Germline loops: CDR1 MDHEN, CDR2 SYDVKM. The CDR3 runs to 15 residues. The CDR3 protein is CASSPRHPGSWELFF. The CDR3 DNA reads TGTGCCAGCAGTCCTCGACACCCCGGGTCCTGGGAGCTGTTTTTT.

This clonotype was seen repeatedly, ten times or more. The chain links TRBV7-2 to TRBJ2-1, with a possible D match to TRBD2 (5 bases). This CDR3 region has 13 residues. Per germline, CDR1 SGHTA and CDR2 FQGNSA. V was pared by 1 base and J by 4 bases, with 5 bases between. The CDR3 reads CASSLGRYNEQFF. Written as DNA, the CDR3 is TGTGCCAGCAGCTTAGGGAGGTACAATGAGCAGTTCTTC.

This clonotype appeared many times. The chain links TRBV3-1 to TRBJ2-7, with unresolved D. This CDR3 is built from 13 residues. The germline CDR1 and CDR2 sequences are LGHDT and YNNKEL (reference sequence). V was shortened by 4 bases and J by 2 bases, with 9 bases between the two germline ends. The CDR3 is CASSPMGAYEQYF. The DNA for the CDR3 is TGTGCCAGCAGCCCGATGGGCGCCTACGAGCAGTACTTC.

The J gene is TRBJ2-4, the V gene TRBV20-1; 9 nucleotides agree with TRBD2. This CDR3 is 18 amino acids long. V shed 1 base, J shed 5 bases, and the junction held 15 bases outside the gene matches. Germline V CDR1 and CDR2: DFQATT, SNEGSKA (reference sequence). The CDR3 DNA reads as TGCAGTGCTAGAGGCGGAGGAGCTAGCGGGGTGTGGGAAAACATTCAGTACTTC. Its protein product is CSARGGGASGVWENIQYF.

This clonotype was detected only a few times. The chain is built from TRBV4-3 and TRBJ2-6, with D uncertain. The CDR3 is 20 amino acids. The germline V gene encodes CDR1 LGHNA and CDR2 YSLEER. The V gene lost 1 base and the J gene lost 0 bases, with 19 bases spanning the gap. The CDR3 coding sequence is TGCGCCAGCAGCCAAGGGAGCCGATGGACGGCGGCCTCTGGGGCCAACGTCCTGACTTTC. Translation: CASSQGSRWTAASGANVLTF.

This clonotype was counted ten times or more. The chain uses TRBV5-1 and TRBJ1-1; D remains unclear. Germline lookup yields CDR1 SGHRS and CDR2 YFSETQ. Trimming pared 3 bases from V and 0 bases from J, leaving 9 bases between. The CDR3 length is 14 residues. The CDR3 coding sequence is TGCGCCAGCAGCTCCCGTGCGATGAACACTGAAGCTTTCTTT. This codes for CASSSRAMNTEAFF.

This clonotype occurred many times. The CDR3 coding sequence is TGTGCCAGCAGTACTGGGACAGGGCATCAGCCCCAGCATTTT. Translated, it gives CASSTGTGHQPQHF. The genes are TRBV6-2 or TRBV6-3 and TRBJ1-5; 9 bases match TRBD1. The CDR3 sequence is 14 residues long. CDR1 is MNHEY, CDR2 SVGEGT, per germline. J was trimmed by 5 bases and V by 5 bases; bases with no gene match: 4.

This clonotype occurred many times. V gene TRBV13 combines with J gene TRBJ2-3; D is ambiguous. Germline CDR1 reads PRHDT; CDR2 reads FYEKMQ (reference sequence). This CDR3 is 14 amino acids long. Trimming shortened V by 5 bases and J by 2 bases, and 11 bases separated the two germline ends. CDR3 bases: TGTGCCAGCAGCCTCACACAGTACACAGATACGCAGTATTTT. Translation: CASSLTQYTDTQYF.

This clonotype was detected ten times or more. The CDR3 nucleotides are TGCAGCGTTGAGGGACTAGCGGGGGCCATCAATGAGCAGTTCTTC. Its translation: CSVEGLAGAINEQFF. This chain connects TRBV29-1 to TRBJ2-1, with 14 bases matching TRBD2. The trim removed 3 bases at V and 6 bases at J, leaving 4 bases unmatched. Germline V CDR1 and CDR2: SQVTM, ANQGSEA. The CDR3 loop spans 15 amino acids.

This clonotype was counted between two and nine times. This chain connects TRBV6-5 to TRBJ1-2; 7 nucleotides line up with TRBD1. The length of the CDR3 is 14 residues. Germline values: CDR1 MNHEY, CDR2 SVGAGI. With 6 bases clipped from V and 6 bases from J, the junction kept 10 bases outside the gene matches. CDR3: CASSRGRQGHGYTF. The CDR3 nucleotides are TGTGCCAGCAGCCGAGGAAGACAGGGTCATGGCTACACCTTC.

This clonotype was counted many times. This chain connects TRBV3-1 to TRBJ1-3, with a tentative D call TRBD1 (5 bases). Between the trimmed V and J ends, which lost 1 base and 4 bases, there was a span of 11 bases. Germline V gene data show CDR1 as LGHDT and CDR2 as YNNKEL (reference sequence). The CDR3 consists of 15 residues. DNA of the CDR3: TGTGCCAGCAGCCAAGGTCAGGGCTCGGGAAACACCATATATTTT. Its translation is CASSQGQGSGNTIYF. The full variable domain, with the rest looked up from reference TRBV3-1 and TRBJ1-3, is DTAVSQTPKYLVTQMGNDKSIKCEQNLGHDTMYWYKQDSKKFLKIMFSYNNKELIINETVPNRFSPKSPDKAHLNLHINSLELGDSAVYFCASSQGQGSGNTIYFGEGSWLTVV.

This clonotype was recorded many times. The chain recombines TRBV2 with TRBJ2-3; no clear D. V was clipped by 7 bases and J by 5 bases, with 7 bases between them. CDR3 length: 11 residues. Germline CDR1 SNHLY, CDR2 FYNNEI. This CDR3 reads CASTLKDTQYF. The CDR3 DNA is TGTGCCAGCACGTTAAAAGATACGCAGTATTTT.

The chain joins TRBV5-4 to TRBJ2-7; TRBD2 matches 7 bases. With V trimmed by 4 bases and J by 4 bases, 5 bases remained unmatched. The CDR3 sequence is 13 residues long. Looked up from germline, CDR1 is SGHNT and CDR2 is YYREEE (reference sequence). The CDR3 sequence: CASSLPGGYEQYF. The CDR3 region has the DNA TGTGCCAGCAGCCTCCCCGGGGGGTACGAGCAGTACTTC.

This clonotype was picked up a small number of times. The chain has TRBV28 and TRBJ2-3, with TRBD2 matching 10 bases. The CDR3 extends over 15 amino acids. Looked up from germline, CDR1 is MDHEN and CDR2 is SYDVKM. The J segment lost 6 bases and the V segment lost 5 bases, leaving 8 bases of the junction unmatched. CDR3 DNA: TGTGCCAGCAGTCCATCTAGCGGGAGTGGCGATACGCAGTATTTT. Translating gives CASSPSSGSGDTQYF. The whole variable domain, remainder taken from reference TRBV28 and TRBJ2-3, is DVKVTQSSRYLVKRTGEKVFLECVQDMDHENMFWYRQDPGLGLRLIYFSYDVKMKEKGDIPEGYSVSREKKERFSLILESASTNQTSMYLCASSPSSGSGDTQYFGPGTRLTVL.

This clonotype was recorded many times. CDR3 region: CASSQGTGGQNTEAFF. The CDR3 DNA is TGCGCCAGCAGCCAAGGTACGGGGGGGCAGAACACTGAAGCTTTCTTT. The chain links TRBV4-3 to TRBJ1-1; tentatively, D is TRBD1 (6 bases). Germline assignment: CDR1 LGHNA and CDR2 YSLEER. The CDR3 loop spans 16 amino acids. V was clipped by 1 base and J by 1 base, with 13 bases between them.

This clonotype was seen more than once but under ten times. The chain joins TRBV10-2 to TRBJ2-3, with TRBD2 identical over 11 bases. J lost 6 bases, V lost 6 bases, and 8 bases had no gene match. This CDR3 has 15 residues. Germline CDR1 is WSHSY and CDR2 is SAAADI. The CDR3 DNA reads as TGCGCCAGCAGACCACTAGCGGGGGAAGAGGATACGCAGTATTTT. This codes for CASRPLAGEEDTQYF.